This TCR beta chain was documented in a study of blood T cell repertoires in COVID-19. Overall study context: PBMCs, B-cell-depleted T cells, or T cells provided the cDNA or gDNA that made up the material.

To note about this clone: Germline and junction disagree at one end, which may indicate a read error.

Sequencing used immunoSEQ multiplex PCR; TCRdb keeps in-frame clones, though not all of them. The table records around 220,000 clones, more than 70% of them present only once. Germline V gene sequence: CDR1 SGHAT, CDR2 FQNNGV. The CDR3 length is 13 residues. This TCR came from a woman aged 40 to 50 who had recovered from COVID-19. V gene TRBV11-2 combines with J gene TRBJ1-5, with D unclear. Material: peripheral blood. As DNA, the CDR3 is TGTGCCAGCAGCCTAGACGGGAATCAGCCCCAGCATTTT. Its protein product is CASSLDGNQPQHF.